This TCR beta chain was profiled in a study of shared clonotypes between healthy human individuals. General study points: Investigators expected sequencing depth to affect clonotype sharing among donors.

In its sample, this clone was seen once. The target antigen is unknown. With 7 bases removed from V and 4 bases from J, the gap between germline ends came to 16 bases. Germline V CDR1 and CDR2: MNHEY, SVGAGI. The CDR3 length is 14 residues. Libraries were prepared by immunoSEQ multiplex PCR; TCRdb keeps only in-frame clonotypes and omits some of them. Seen here are about 680,000 clones, around 92% observed once, and the top ten hold approximately 25%. Naive CD8 cells were CD45RO-negative, positively selected for CCR7, excluding terminally differentiated effector memory CD45RA+ cells. This sequence joins TRBV6-5 and TRBJ1-2, with D uncertain. The specimen was naive CD8+ T cells sorted from blood. The receptor's source is a man younger than 45 in good health. The CDR3 region is CASNPTPQFYGYTF. The DNA of the CDR3 is TGTGCCAGCAACCCGACACCACAATTCTATGGCTACACCTTC.